This TCR beta chain was identified during a study of shared clonotypes between healthy human individuals. Trimming pared 5 bases from V and 5 bases from J, leaving 12 bases between. CDR1 and CDR2 from the germline V gene are MNHEY and SMNVEV (reference sequence). The CDR3 extends over 13 amino acids. Repertoires were generated with immunoSEQ multiplex PCR, while TCRdb's copy carries only in-frame clones and drops some. The sample has hundreds of thousands of clones, 73% seen once. The sequenced sample was memory CD4+ T cells sorted from blood. Subset noted: CD45RA-negative fraction. The V gene is TRBV27, the J gene TRBJ1-1; no clear D gene. The TCR sequence derives from a woman in her twenties or thirties in good health. The CDR3 loop is CASSLTPQTEAFF. CDR3 bases: TGTGCCAGCAGTCTGACACCCCAAACTGAAGCTTTCTTT.